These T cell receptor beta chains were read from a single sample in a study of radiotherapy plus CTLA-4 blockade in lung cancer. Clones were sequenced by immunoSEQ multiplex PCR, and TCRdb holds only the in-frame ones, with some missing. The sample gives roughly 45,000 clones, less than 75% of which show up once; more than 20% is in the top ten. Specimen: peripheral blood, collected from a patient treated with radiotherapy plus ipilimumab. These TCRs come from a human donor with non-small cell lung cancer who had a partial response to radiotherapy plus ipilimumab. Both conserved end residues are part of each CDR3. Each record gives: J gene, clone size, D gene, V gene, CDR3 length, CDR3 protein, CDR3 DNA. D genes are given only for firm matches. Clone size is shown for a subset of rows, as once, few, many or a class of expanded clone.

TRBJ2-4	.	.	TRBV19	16	CATASLQNSLGNIQYF	TGTGCCACCGCTTCCTTACAGAATAGTTTAGGAAACATTCAGTACTTC
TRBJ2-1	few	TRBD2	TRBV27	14	CASSFGLALNEQFF	TGTGCCAGCAGTTTCGGACTAGCCCTTAATGAGCAGTTCTTC
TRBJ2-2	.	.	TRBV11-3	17	CASSFLTAVTNTGELFF	TGTGCCAGCAGCTTCCTTACAGCGGTAACGAACACCGGGGAGCTGTTTTTT
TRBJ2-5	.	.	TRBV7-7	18	CASSLSAEYRVVKETQYF	TGTGCTAGCAGCTTAAGCGCCGAGTACAGGGTGGTAAAAGAGACCCAGTACTTC
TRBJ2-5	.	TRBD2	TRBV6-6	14	CASSPTSGEETQYF	TGTGCCAGCAGCCCGACTAGCGGGGAAGAGACCCAGTACTTC
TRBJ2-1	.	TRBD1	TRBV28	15	CASGYGTGLYNEQFF	TGTGCCAGCGGTTACGGGACAGGGCTTTACAATGAGCAGTTCTTC
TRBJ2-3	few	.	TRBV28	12	CASGRGGDTQYF	TGTGCCAGCGGAAGGGGGGGAGATACGCAGTATTTT
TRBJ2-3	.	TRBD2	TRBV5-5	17	CASSSSLVGSGSDTQYF	TGTGCCAGCAGCTCCAGCCTCGTGGGTAGCGGGAGTGATACGCAGTATTTT
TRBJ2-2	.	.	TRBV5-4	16	CASSSGLRGGTGELFF	TGTGCCAGCAGCTCGGGCCTCAGGGGAGGGACCGGGGAGCTGTTTTTT
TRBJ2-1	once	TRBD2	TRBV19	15	CASSPPGLDRDEQFF	TGTGCCAGTAGTCCCCCGGGACTAGATCGCGATGAGCAGTTCTTC
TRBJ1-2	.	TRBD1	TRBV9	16	CASSTSNRGRPYGYTF	TGTGCCAGCAGCACCAGCAACAGGGGGCGCCCCTATGGCTACACCTTC
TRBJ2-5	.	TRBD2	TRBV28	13	CATSSGSVETQYF	TGTGCCACATCTAGCGGGAGTGTGGAGACCCAGTACTTC
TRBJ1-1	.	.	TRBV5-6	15	CASRTVGHLNTEAFF	TGTGCCAGCAGGACGGTGGGACACCTGAACACTGAAGCTTTCTTT
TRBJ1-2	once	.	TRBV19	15	CATRMVGGVNYGYTF	TGTGCCACGCGGATGGTGGGGGGGGTCAACTATGGCTACACCTTC
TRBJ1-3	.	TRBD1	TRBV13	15	CASSPGQASGNTIYF	TGTGCCAGCAGCCCTGGACAGGCCTCTGGAAACACCATATATTTT
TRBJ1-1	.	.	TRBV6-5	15	CASKYGVTMNTEAFF	TGTGCCAGCAAATACGGGGTAACTATGAACACTGAAGCTTTCTTT
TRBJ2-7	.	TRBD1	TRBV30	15	CAWASGQVNSYEQYF	TGTGCCTGGGCCTCCGGACAGGTGAATTCCTACGAGCAGTACTTC
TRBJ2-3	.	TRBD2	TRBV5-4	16	CASSSELAGGGDTQYF	TGTGCCAGCAGCTCGGAACTAGCGGGGGGGGGAGATACGCAGTATTTT
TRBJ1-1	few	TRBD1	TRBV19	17	CASMRNKPGTGKPQAFF	TGTGCCAGTATGCGGAATAAGCCTGGGACAGGGAAACCACAAGCTTTCTTT
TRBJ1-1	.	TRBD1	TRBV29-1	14	CSALGTGRNTEAFF	TGCAGTGCATTGGGGACAGGACGGAACACTGAAGCTTTCTTT
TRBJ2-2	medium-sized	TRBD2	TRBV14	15	CASSQASGGTGELFF	TGTGCCAGCAGCCAAGCTAGCGGGGGCACCGGGGAGCTGTTTTTT
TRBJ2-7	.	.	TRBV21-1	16	CASRDRGLSISYEQYF	TGTGCCAGCAGGGACAGGGGGCTTTCCATCTCCTACGAGCAGTACTTC
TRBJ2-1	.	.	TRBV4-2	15	CASSQVTGRENEQFF	TGTGCCAGCAGCCAAGTAACAGGGCGAGAGAATGAGCAGTTCTTC
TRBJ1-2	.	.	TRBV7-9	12	CASSPRTTGYTF	TGTGCCAGCAGCCCTAGGACAACCGGCTACACCTTC
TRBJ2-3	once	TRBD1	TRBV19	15	CASSSRGQGTDTQYF	TGTGCCAGTAGTAGTCGGGGACAGGGTACAGATACGCAGTATTTT
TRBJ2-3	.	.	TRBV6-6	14	CASTLGGTTDTQYF	TGTGCCAGCACCCTAGGGGGTACCACAGATACGCAGTATTTT
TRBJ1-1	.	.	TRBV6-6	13	CASSYEGTSEAFF	TGTGCCAGCAGTTACGAGGGGACAAGTGAAGCTTTCTTT
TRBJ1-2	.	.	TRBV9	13	CASSAPGVSGYTF	TGTGCCAGCAGCGCCCCCGGGGTCTCTGGCTACACCTTC
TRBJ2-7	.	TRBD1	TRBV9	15	CASSFKAGQGAQQYF	TGTGCCAGCAGCTTCAAGGCCGGGCAGGGGGCCCAACAGTACTTC
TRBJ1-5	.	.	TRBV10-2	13	CASSEESNQPQHF	TGCGCCAGCAGTGAGGAGTCAAATCAGCCCCAGCATTTT
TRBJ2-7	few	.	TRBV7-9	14	CASSYPGNSYEQYF	TGTGCCAGCAGCTACCCGGGGAACTCCTACGAGCAGTACTTC
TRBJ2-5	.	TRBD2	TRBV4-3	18	CASSQEVRTAGGGETQYF	TGCGCCAGCAGCCAAGAGGTGAGGACAGCGGGGGGCGGAGAGACCCAGTACTTC
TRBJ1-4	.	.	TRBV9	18	CASSVRDKGFGTNEKLFF	TGTGCCAGCAGCGTCCGGGACAAAGGCTTCGGGACTAATGAAAAACTGTTTTTT
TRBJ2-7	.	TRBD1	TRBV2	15	CASSKDRVRSYEQYF	TGTGCCAGCAGCAAAGACAGGGTCAGGAGTTACGAGCAGTACTTC
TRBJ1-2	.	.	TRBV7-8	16	CASSFALVSSNYGYTF	TGTGCCAGCAGCTTCGCCCTAGTAAGCTCTAACTATGGCTACACCTTC
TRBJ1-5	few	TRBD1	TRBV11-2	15	CASSPPGTENQPQHF	TGTGCCAGCAGCCCCCCCGGGACAGAGAATCAGCCCCAGCATTTT
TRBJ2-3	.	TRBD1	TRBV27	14	CASSLVRGSDTQYF	TGTGCCAGCAGTTTGGTCAGGGGGTCAGATACGCAGTATTTT
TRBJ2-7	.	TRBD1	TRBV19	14	CASSQGTGGYEQYF	TGTGCCAGTAGCCAAGGGACAGGGGGCTACGAGCAGTACTTC
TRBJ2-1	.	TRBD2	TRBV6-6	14	CASSYAGDFYEQFF	TGTGCCAGCAGTTATGCGGGAGACTTCTATGAGCAGTTCTTC
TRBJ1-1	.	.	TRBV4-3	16	CASSRSRQDMNTEAFF	TGCGCCAGCAGCCGATCCCGACAGGATATGAACACTGAAGCTTTCTTT
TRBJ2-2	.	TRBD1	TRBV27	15	CASSFRDRRTGELFF	TGTGCCAGCAGTTTCCGGGACAGGAGGACCGGGGAGCTGTTTTTT
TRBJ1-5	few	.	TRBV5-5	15	CASSLFSGGNQPQHF	TGTGCCAGCAGCTTATTTTCAGGGGGCAATCAGCCCCAGCATTTT
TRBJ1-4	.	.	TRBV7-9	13	CASSFRTNEKLFF	TGTGCCAGCAGCTTTAGGACAAATGAAAAACTGTTTTTT
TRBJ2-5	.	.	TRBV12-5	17	CASGSTPEYGLKETQYF	TGTGCTAGTGGTTCGACCCCAGAGTACGGACTCAAAGAGACCCAGTACTTC
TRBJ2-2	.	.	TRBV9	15	CASSVTQGSTGELFF	TGTGCCAGCAGCGTGACACAGGGCTCAACCGGGGAGCTGTTTTTT
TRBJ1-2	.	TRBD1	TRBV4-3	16	CASSQDLTGGNYGYTF	TGCGCCAGCAGCCAAGATCTCACAGGGGGTAACTATGGCTACACCTTC
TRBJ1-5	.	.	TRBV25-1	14	CASSLPGSGQPQHF	TGTGCCAGCAGCCTACCAGGGTCTGGTCAGCCCCAGCATTTT
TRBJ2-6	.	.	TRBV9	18	CASSEGYRAGIGANVLTF	TGTGCCAGCAGCGAGGGATACCGGGCGGGGATAGGGGCCAACGTCCTGACTTTC
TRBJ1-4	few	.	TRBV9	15	CASSKGAGPNEKLFF	TGTGCCAGCAGCAAAGGGGCAGGGCCTAATGAAAAACTGTTTTTT
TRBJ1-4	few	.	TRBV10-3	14	CATTREQGNEKLFF	TGTGCCACCACCCGGGAACAGGGAAATGAAAAACTGTTTTTT
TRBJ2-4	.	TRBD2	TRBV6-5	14	CASKFQLLADIQYF	TGTGCCAGCAAGTTCCAACTACTAGCGGACATTCAGTACTTC
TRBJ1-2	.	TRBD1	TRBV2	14	CATHSGGASYGYTF	TGTGCCACCCACTCAGGGGGCGCGAGCTATGGCTACACCTTC
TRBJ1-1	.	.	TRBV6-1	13	CASSKAMRVEAFF	TGTGCCAGCAGTAAAGCCATGAGGGTTGAAGCTTTCTTT
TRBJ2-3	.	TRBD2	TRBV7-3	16	CASSLTGTSGEDTQYF	TGTGCCAGCAGCTTAACTGGGACTAGCGGGGAGGATACGCAGTATTTT
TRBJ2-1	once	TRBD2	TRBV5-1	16	CASSFNGRGRAHEQFF	TGCGCCAGCAGCTTCAACGGGCGCGGGAGGGCCCATGAGCAGTTCTTC
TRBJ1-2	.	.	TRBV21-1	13	CASSPAPGHGYTF	TGTGCCAGCAGCCCAGCACCAGGGCATGGCTACACCTTC